The entry below gives a single T cell receptor (beta chain) sequence along with its context. The data stem from a study of T cells in Graves' hyperthyroidism and ophthalmopathy. The TCR beta CDR3 regions underwent amplification using RNA transcripts as the source. A first-round RT-PCR of the TCR CDR3 used the HTBI primer set. TCRdb analysed the multiplex PCR reads with MiXCR anew, one entry per CDR3 protein. The table lists a few hundred thousand distinct CDR3 sequences, roughly 13% of them singletons. Germline V gene sequence: CDR1 LNHDA, CDR2 SQIVND (reference sequence). This CDR3 contains 15 residues. Trimming cost V 3 bases and J 2 bases, with 10 bases left between them. Hyperthyroidism in the patients, aged 18 to 65, was newly diagnosed and under 2 months in duration. Uncontrolled infection, other autoimmune disease, pregnancy or lactation excluded patients.

Sequencing used blood. The V call is TRBV19, the J call TRBJ2-2, with D possibly TRBD2 on 5 matching bases. The sequence came from a woman aged 18-35 years with Graves' hyperthyroidism. DNA for the CDR3: TGTGCCAGTAGTATTGAGGGAATAAACACCGGGGAGCTGTTTTTT. Its translation is CASSIEGINTGELFF.